This TCR beta chain was identified in a study of CD8 T cells in Susac syndrome. Sequencing of TCR beta drew on CD8+ and CD4+ T cells from blood. The controls, all healthy donors, were matched for age and sex. CD8+ and CD4+ T cells were negatively isolated; TEMRA cells were FACS-enriched. An input of roughly 0.5 to 1 ug of RNA was subjected to reverse transcription using random hexamers. Amplification of TCR beta CDR3 used immunoSEQ multiplex PCR across 54 Vbeta and 13 Jbeta. TCRdb analysed the immunoSEQ multiplex PCR reads with MiXCR anew, one entry per CDR3 protein. Found here are fewer than 70,000 distinct CDR3 sequences, 95% of them singletons; the top ten hold around 0.25%. CDR1 and CDR2 (germline): MNHEY, SMNVEV (reference sequence). The trim removed 2 bases at V and 11 bases at J, leaving 10 bases unmatched. The CDR3 is 15 amino acids.

This TCR was sampled from a human donor in good health. The chain combines TRBV27 with TRBJ1-1, with 11 nucleotides matching TRBD1. Sequenced: CD8+ T cells from PBMCs. The CDR3 here is CASSLVGTGGLGAFF. The CDR3 DNA is TGTGCCAGCAGTTTAGTCGGGACAGGGGGTCTGGGCGCTTTCTTT.